This entry lists 22 T cell receptor beta chains sequenced from one sample in a study of radiotherapy plus CTLA-4 blockade in lung cancer. Data came from immunoSEQ multiplex PCR; TCRdb stores just in-frame clones and leaves some out. The sample comprises about 97,000 clones, roughly 74% of which are singletons, and around 2.8% rests with the top ten. Here the sequenced sample was peripheral blood, taken from a patient treated with radiotherapy plus ipilimumab. These receptors were collected from a human donor with non-small cell lung cancer who had a partial response to radiotherapy plus ipilimumab. Some clones in this sample may be carry-over from other donors' samples.

This clone was picked up a small number of times. CDR3 sequence (DNA): TGCGCCAGCAGTGAGTTGGGACAGGCTGGAAACACCATATATTTT. Amino acids: CASSELGQAGNTIYF. The V gene is TRBV10-2, the J gene TRBJ1-3, with 8 bases lining up with TRBD1. CDR3 size: 15 residues. Trimming cost V 1 base and J 2 bases; bases outside gene matches: 1. CDR1 is WSHSY, CDR2 SAAADI, per germline.

The chain is built from TRBV4-2 and TRBJ2-7, with a possible D match to TRBD1 (6 bases). Germline-derived CDR1 and CDR2 are LGHNA and YNFKEQ. V was shortened by 4 bases and J by 3 bases, with 10 bases between the two germline ends. This CDR3 contains 13 residues. The CDR3 DNA reads TGTGCCAGCAGCCCGGACAGCCACTACGAGCAGTACTTC. Translated, it gives CASSPDSHYEQYF.

The chain joins TRBV7-9 to TRBJ1-2, with TRBD1 matching 10 bases. J lost 5 bases, V lost 2 bases, and 2 bases had no gene match. The germline V gene encodes CDR1 SEHNR and CDR2 FQNEAQ (reference sequence). This CDR3 has 14 amino acids. The CDR3 bases are TGTGCCAGCAGCTTATGGACAGGGGGATATGGCTACACCTTC. It codes for CASSLWTGGYGYTF.

This clone occurred a few times. The chain carries TRBV19 and TRBJ1-1; D might be TRBD1 (5 bases). Germline CDR1 and CDR2: LNHDA and SQIVND (reference sequence). V lost 6 bases, J lost 1 base, and 15 bases lay in between. CDR3 length: 15 amino acids. CDR3 amino acids: CASSSVGQRNTEAFF. The CDR3 nucleotides are TGTGCCAGTAGCTCGGTTGGACAAAGGAACACTGAAGCTTTCTTT.

This clone was observed at least ten times. This sequence joins TRBV7-9 and TRBJ2-1; D is uncertain. The length of the CDR3 is 12 residues. V was clipped by 6 bases and J by 3 bases, with 6 bases between them. The germline V gene encodes CDR1 SEHNR and CDR2 FQNEAQ (reference sequence). DNA for the CDR3: TGTGCCAGCAGTAATATCTACAATGAGCAGTTCTTC. Encoded protein: CASSNIYNEQFF. The complete variable domain, with remaining parts taken from reference TRBV7-9 and TRBJ2-1, reads DTGVSQNPRHKITKRGQNVTFRCDPISEHNRLYWYRQTLGQGPEFLTYFQNEAQLEKSRLLSDRFSAERPKGSFSTLEIQRTEQGDSAMYLCASSNIYNEQFFGPGTRLTVL.

J is TRBJ2-5 and V is TRBV5-1, with D possibly matching TRBD2 (6 bases). The V gene's germline CDR1 is SGHRS and CDR2 YFSETQ. V was pared by 0 bases and J by 1 base, with 7 bases between. The CDR3 consists of 14 residues. CDR3 region: CASSLVGGQETQYF. The CDR3 nucleotides read TGCGCCAGCAGCTTGGTCGGGGGCCAAGAGACCCAGTACTTC.

The rearrangement links TRBV5-1 to TRBJ2-2; no definite D call. Germline values: CDR1 SGHRS, CDR2 YFSETQ. The CDR3 covers 14 residues. Trimming took off 1 base at V and 0 bases at J, with 4 bases between the two ends. CDR3 bases: TGCGCCAGCAGCTTGTTCTCGAACACCGGGGAGCTGTTTTTT. Translated: CASSLFSNTGELFF.

The CDR3 bases are TGTGCCAGCAGCCCGGGACAGGGGACGCAGCCCCAGCATTTT. Translating gives CASSPGQGTQPQHF. This rearrangement joins TRBV7-9 to TRBJ1-5; 10 bases line up with TRBD1. This CDR3 has 14 amino acids. The V gene's germline CDR1 is SEHNR and CDR2 FQNEAQ (reference sequence). Trimming cost V 5 bases and J 7 bases; bases outside gene matches: 5.

This chain links TRBV28 with TRBJ2-7; D possibly corresponds to TRBD2 (6 bases). This CDR3 has 15 residues. The V gene lost 4 bases and the J gene lost 9 bases, with 22 bases spanning the gap. Per germline, CDR1 MDHEN and CDR2 SYDVKM. The CDR3 nucleotides read TGTGCCAGCAGTTACGGGACTGGATCCGGGATCCGGCAGTACTTC. Its translation: CASSYGTGSGIRQYF.

This clone was counted between two and nine times. The CDR3 nucleotides are TGTGCCAGTAGAGGGACAGGGGGACAAGAGACCCAGTACTTC. This encodes CASRGTGGQETQYF. This chain joins TRBV19 and TRBJ2-5; the match to TRBD1 covers 11 bases. J gave up 2 bases and V 6 bases, and 2 bases lay outside the gene matches. The CDR3 sequence is 14 residues long. Germline V lookup: CDR1 LNHDA, CDR2 SQIVND (reference sequence).

The V gene is TRBV4-3, the J gene TRBJ1-6; perhaps TRBD1 as D (5 bases). The germline V and J ends were trimmed by 4 bases and 5 bases, with 15 bases remaining between them. CDR3 length: 16 residues. The germline V gene has CDR1 LGHNA and CDR2 YSLEER. CDR3 region: CASSRARTTNNSPLHF. CDR3 DNA: TGCGCCAGCAGCCGCGCCAGGACAACCAATAATTCACCCCTCCACTTT.

The rearrangement uses TRBV7-2 and TRBJ2-6; D possibly corresponds to TRBD2 (5 bases). The V gene's germline CDR1 is SGHTA and CDR2 FQGNSA. The CDR3 has 15 residues. Trimming took off 5 bases at V and 4 bases at J, with 12 bases between the two ends. CDR3 sequence: CASSQTGSGANVLTF. The CDR3 nucleotides are TGTGCCAGCAGCCAGACGGGGTCCGGGGCCAACGTCCTGACTTTC.

The CDR3 loop reads CASSFTGTGDEQYF. The CDR3 DNA sequence: TGTGCCAGCAGCTTCACCGGGACAGGGGACGAGCAGTACTTC. The gene calls are TRBV7-9 and TRBJ2-7; TRBD1 aligns across 10 bases. V lost 3 bases to trimming and J lost 5 bases; unmatched junction nucleotides: 4. Germline V lookup: CDR1 SEHNR, CDR2 FQNEAQ (reference sequence). This CDR3 is 14 amino acids long. Drawing the rest from reference TRBV7-9 and TRBJ2-7, the complete variable domain is DTGVSQNPRHKITKRGQNVTFRCDPISEHNRLYWYRQTLGQGPEFLTYFQNEAQLEKSRLLSDRFSAERPKGSFSTLEIQRTEQGDSAMYLCASSFTGTGDEQYFGPGTRLTVT.

Only one count was recorded for this clone. The chain carries TRBV2 and TRBJ2-3, with TRBD2 identical over 7 bases. V shed 11 bases, J shed 4 bases, and the junction held 27 bases outside the gene matches. This CDR3 is built from 19 residues. Per the germline V gene, CDR1 is SNHLY and CDR2 is FYNNEI. CDR3 residues: CASRGRGIRGGEVADTQYF. In DNA form, the CDR3 reads TGTGCCTCCCGGGGGAGGGGAATTCGGGGTGGGGAGGTCGCAGATACGCAGTATTTT.

This clone was seen once. The rearrangement links TRBV28 to TRBJ2-2; 9 bases match TRBD2. The CDR3 has 15 residues. The V and J ends lost 5 bases and 6 bases, in that order; junction bases with no gene match: 7. Per the germline V gene, CDR1 is MDHEN and CDR2 is SYDVKM. CDR3 sequence reads: CASSTLAGRAGELFF. The CDR3 bases are TGTGCCAGCAGTACCCTAGCGGGGCGGGCCGGGGAGCTGTTTTTT.

This sequence joins TRBV14 and TRBJ2-5; weak D call: TRBD2 (7 bases). Germline CDR1 and CDR2: SGHDN and FVKESK. V gave up 4 bases and J gave up 11 bases, with 20 bases separating them. The CDR3 spans 14 residues. CDR3 nucleotides: TGTGCCAGCAGCCCGTATGGCAGGGAGGGGGAGCAGTACTTC. Amino acids: CASSPYGREGEQYF.

The rearrangement uses TRBV5-1 and TRBJ2-7; 9 bases map to TRBD1. CDR1 SGHRS and CDR2 YFSETQ come from the germline V gene. Trimming cost V 0 bases and J 5 bases; bases outside gene matches: 6. The CDR3 consists of 15 residues. The chain's CDR3 is CASSLGDRVVNEQYF. The CDR3 nucleotides are TGCGCCAGCAGCTTGGGGGACAGGGTTGTTAACGAGCAGTACTTC.

V usage is TRBV7-3 and J usage is TRBJ1-2, with 7 bases identical to TRBD1. Germline CDR1 reads SGHTA; CDR2 reads FQGTGA. The length of the CDR3 is 15 residues. V shed 5 bases, J shed 3 bases, and the junction held 9 bases outside the gene matches. CDR3 DNA sequence: TGTGCCAGCAGCCCAAGGACAGGATACTACTATGGCTACACCTTC. Its protein product is CASSPRTGYYYGYTF.

This clone was counted only a few times. This rearrangement joins TRBV7-6 to TRBJ2-1, with D perhaps TRBD1 (7 bases). This CDR3 has 14 residues. V was shortened by 3 bases and J by 2 bases, with 8 bases between the two germline ends. Germline CDR1 SGHVS, CDR2 FNYEAQ. The CDR3 reads CASSFRGAYNEQFF. The CDR3 nucleotides are TGTGCCAGCAGCTTCAGGGGGGCCTACAATGAGCAGTTCTTC.

The chain links TRBV28 to TRBJ2-7; TRBD2 matches at 9 bases. Germline-derived CDR1 and CDR2 are MDHEN and SYDVKM. The V and J ends lost 5 bases and 2 bases, in that order; junction bases with no gene match: 4. This CDR3 contains 14 residues. CDR3 region: CASSIAGEAYEQYF. For the CDR3, the DNA is TGTGCCAGCAGTATAGCGGGAGAGGCCTACGAGCAGTACTTC.

The V and J genes are TRBV11-2 and TRBJ1-5, with a tentative D call TRBD1 (6 bases). The CDR3 is 17 amino acids. V lost 7 bases to trimming and J lost 2 bases, with 21 bases between them. Germline assignment: CDR1 SGHAT and CDR2 FQNNGV. The CDR3: CASNLPPERQGNQPQHF. CDR3 sequence (DNA): TGTGCCAGCAACCTTCCTCCCGAAAGACAGGGCAATCAGCCCCAGCATTTT.

The CDR3 bases are TGTGCCAGCAGCGCGGGCCCCCAGGTTACGCAGTATTTT. It yields the protein CASSAGPQVTQYF. The chain employs TRBV7-2 and TRBJ2-3; a possible D gene is TRBD2 (5 bases). The germline V gene has CDR1 SGHTA and CDR2 FQGNSA. This CDR3 contains 13 residues. V lost 5 bases to trimming and J lost 8 bases, with 14 bases between them.